The clone carrying this T cell receptor (beta chain) came up many times. Antigen unknown. There are 13 residues in the CDR3. Germline CDR1 MDHEN, CDR2 SYDVKM. V was trimmed by 8 bases and J by 2 bases, leaving 13 bases between them. The entry originates in a study of regulatory T cells in long-lasting Graves disease. Indicated time point: newly diagnosed GD, antithyroid drugs for less than 3 months. Generation of the TCR library employed RNA extracted from PBMCs. In this cohort, patients came from an endocrinology department located in Xi'an, China. Relying on iRepertoire HTBI primers and Arm-PCR of CDR3 regions, the team built TCR beta libraries. TCRdb re-derived calls from the multiplex PCR reads in MiXCR, one entry per CDR3 protein. The table records about 560,000 distinct CDR3 sequences, about 16% of them present only once. The study, taken as a whole, reports: Among the persistent patients, 2,741 public clonotypes were shared, more than the roughly 990 shared among new patients.

The same data also contributed to another study, on T cells in Graves' hyperthyroidism and ophthalmopathy. That source notes: Ophthalmopathy could be told apart from stable hyperthyroidism with a 13 V-J model.

The chain has TRBV28 and TRBJ2-7; D possibly corresponds to TRBD2 (6 bases). This receptor was identified in a man aged 18 to 35 with Graves disease. The material sequenced was peripheral blood mononuclear cells (PBMCs), taken at new diagnosis, from a patient treated with antithyroid drugs. The CDR3 coding sequence is TGTGCCAGCGTACCGGGACTGGCCTACGAGCAGTACTTC. This encodes CASVPGLAYEQYF.